This is a list of T cell receptor beta chains from one sample in a study of T-cell memory formation after mild COVID-19. MiXCR, applied by TCRdb to the 5' RACE reads, yields one record per CDR3 protein. The table includes some 120,000 distinct CDR3 sequences, 17% detected once. Sequenced sample: PBMCs or a T cell subset sorted from them (not recorded which). The receptor set was obtained from a young man who had mild COVID-19 (a few samples of this study predate the infection). Cell type and time point are not known. The CDR3 runs from the conserved cysteine through the conserved F or W. The D gene is left open where the match is weak. Rows give clone size only sometimes, using once, few, many, or a class for an expanded clone.

cdr3_length d_call j_call v_call clone_size cdr3_nt cdr3_aa
15 - TRBJ2-5 TRBV5-1 - TGCGCCAGCAGAGAACTGGACGGGTCCTCGGAGACCCAGTACTTC CASRELDGSSETQYF
10 - TRBJ1-1 TRBV11-1 - TGTGCCAGCAGCGTCACTGAAGCTTTCTTT CASSVTEAFF
12 - TRBJ2-7 TRBV29-1 few TGCAGCGTTAGCAGGGGGGCCTACGAGCAGTACTTC CSVSRGAYEQYF
15 TRBD2 TRBJ2-1 TRBV7-7 - TGTGCTAGCAGCTTAGGAATAGGGGAGGGTTATGAGCAGTTCTTC CASSLGIGEGYEQFF
18 TRBD2 TRBJ2-1 TRBV7-9 few TGTGCCAGCAGCTTGGGACTAGCGGGGGTGAGCTCCTACAATGAGCAGTTCTTC CASSLGLAGVSSYNEQFF
14 - TRBJ2-5 TRBV5-1 - TGCGCCAGCAGCTTGGATCAGGGTACAGAGACCCAGTACTTC CASSLDQGTETQYF
13 - TRBJ2-1 TRBV12-3/TRBV12-4 - TGTGCCAGCAGTTTGGAGCAGGGCCATGAGCAGTTCTTC CASSLEQGHEQFF
15 TRBD2 TRBJ2-1 TRBV7-3 - TGTGCCAGCAGCTCGCAGGACGGGGGGGTAAATGAGCAGTTCTTC CASSSQDGGVNEQFF
13 - TRBJ2-5 TRBV27 - TGTGCCAGCAGTCAAAGGGTGGCAGAGACCCAGTACTTC CASSQRVAETQYF
13 TRBD1 TRBJ2-3 TRBV9 few TGTGCCAGCAGCGTAGCGACAGGGTCAGCGCAGTATTTT CASSVATGSAQYF
13 - TRBJ2-4 TRBV5-6 - TGTGCCAGCAGTTACAGAGGGGAAAACATTCAGTACTTC CASSYRGENIQYF
14 TRBD1 TRBJ1-5 TRBV12-3/TRBV12-4 few TGTGCCAGCAGAAACCAGGGGGTCGGTCAGCCCCAGCATTTT CASRNQGVGQPQHF
13 - TRBJ2-5 TRBV4-2 - TGTGCCAGCAGCCAAGTGGGAGGAGAGACCCAGTACTTC CASSQVGGETQYF
16 TRBD1 TRBJ1-5 TRBV19 few TGTGCCAGTAGGACGACCGACAGGGGGTTAGATCAGCCCCAGCATTTT CASRTTDRGLDQPQHF
15 - TRBJ2-4 TRBV20-1 few TGCAGTGCTAGAGTGCCCGCGGGTGACAAAAACATTCAGTACTTC CSARVPAGDKNIQYF
16 TRBD1 TRBJ1-1 TRBV6-5 - TGTGCCAGCAGTCTACTCCCGGGACAGGGACACACTGAAGCTTTCTTT CASSLLPGQGHTEAFF
15 TRBD2 TRBJ2-3 TRBV7-9 few TGTGCCACGACGACTACGGGAGGGAACACAGATACGCAGTATTTT CATTTTGGNTDTQYF
14 - TRBJ2-1 TRBV7-3 many TGTGCCAGCAGAAAGGGGGGACTTAACAATGAGCAGTTCTTC CASRKGGLNNEQFF
16 TRBD1 TRBJ1-4 TRBV27 few TGTGCCAGCAGGAGAAAAGGGGGCGCCGGTAATGAAAAACTGTTTTTT CASRRKGGAGNEKLFF
15 - TRBJ1-5 TRBV7-2 - TGTGCCAGCAGCGTACAGGGAAACAGCAATCAGCCCCAGCATTTT CASSVQGNSNQPQHF
12 - TRBJ2-1 TRBV9 - TGTGCCAGCAGTTTCCAAGGCGATGAGCAGTTCTTC CASSFQGDEQFF
14 TRBD2 TRBJ2-1 TRBV11-3 - TGTGCCAGCAGCGTTACTAGCGCGTACAATGAGCAGTTCTTC CASSVTSAYNEQFF
16 - TRBJ1-5 TRBV6-6 - TGTGCCAGCACCGGGGCCGGGATTTATAGCAATCAGCCCCAGCATTTT CASTGAGIYSNQPQHF
17 - TRBJ2-5 TRBV18 - TGTGCCAGCTCACGAAACTCCGGGACCACAGATTTAGAGACCCAGTACTTC CASSRNSGTTDLETQYF
14 TRBD2 TRBJ2-1 TRBV10-3 few TGTGCCACCGACGGAGCGGGGGGCTACAATGAGCAGTTCTTC CATDGAGGYNEQFF
14 TRBD2 TRBJ2-5 TRBV11-2 few TGTGCCAGCAGCGCCTGGACTAGCCAAGAGACCCAGTACTTC CASSAWTSQETQYF
13 - TRBJ1-1 TRBV4-2 - TGTGCCAGCAGCCGCGACAGTTTTACTGAAGCTTTCTTT CASSRDSFTEAFF
15 - TRBJ2-5 TRBV5-4 - TGTGCCAGCAGCTTGGTGCCGAATGGGGGGAAGACCCAGTACTTC CASSLVPNGGKTQYF
16 - TRBJ1-5 TRBV5-1 - TGCGCCAGCAGCTTGGCCGCGACCTACCTTCTTGGGCCCCAGCATTTT CASSLAATYLLGPQHF
16 - TRBJ1-5 TRBV12-3/TRBV12-4 few TGTGCCAGCAGTTTCTCACCTGCTTATAGCAATCAGCCCCAGCATTTT CASSFSPAYSNQPQHF
16 TRBD1 TRBJ2-5 TRBV5-1 few TGCGCCAGCAGCTTGGCCGGGACAGGGGGGCAAGAGACCCAGTACTTC CASSLAGTGGQETQYF
13 - TRBJ1-2 TRBV7-3 few TGTGCCAGCAGCTCCATCGGGGGCGATGGCTACACCTTC CASSSIGGDGYTF
14 - TRBJ2-1 TRBV7-2 many TGTGCCAGCAGCTTAAAGGCCTGGGTCACTGAGCAGTTCTTC CASSLKAWVTEQFF
13 - TRBJ1-2 TRBV10-2 - TGCGCCAGCAGTGCTGGCCTGGGAGGTGGCTACACCTTC CASSAGLGGGYTF
15 - TRBJ2-6 TRBV7-6 few TGTGCCAGCAGCTTTCAGGCTGCCGGGGCCAACGTCCTGACTTTC CASSFQAAGANVLTF
15 TRBD2 TRBJ2-1 TRBV7-3 few TGTGCCAGCAGCCCCCGCGGGGGGCTATACAATGAGCAGTTCTTC CASSPRGGLYNEQFF
15 TRBD1 TRBJ2-7 TRBV4-1 many TGCGCCAGCAGCCGAATACCGGGACAGGGGTACGAGCAGTACTTC CASSRIPGQGYEQYF
13 - TRBJ2-5 TRBV7-2 few TGTGCCAGCAGCCGGGACCCCGAGGAGACCCAGTACTTC CASSRDPEETQYF
16 - TRBJ2-6 TRBV5-1 few TGCGCCAGCAGCCCTCAAGGGAGCTCTGGGGCCAACGTCCTGACTTTC CASSPQGSSGANVLTF
12 - TRBJ1-1 TRBV7-2 few TGTGCCAGCAGCTTAGAGGCGGGTGGAGCTTTCTTT CASSLEAGGAFF
16 - TRBJ1-5 TRBV3-1 - TGTGCCAGCAGCCAAGGGACAGTGGGGCTGGGGCAGCCCCAGCATTTT CASSQGTVGLGQPQHF
15 - TRBJ1-3 TRBV4-1 - TGCGCCAGCAGCCAACTGGGGGCTAGAATAAACACCATATATTTT CASSQLGARINTIYF
14 - TRBJ1-1 TRBV7-9 - TGTGCCAGCAGCTTAGCGGAGTTAACAATCGGGGCTTTCTTT CASSLAELTIGAFF
14 TRBD1 TRBJ1-1 TRBV5-1 - TGCGCCAGCAGCTTGACGGGACAGGTAGCGGAAGCTTTCTTT CASSLTGQVAEAFF
13 - TRBJ2-5 TRBV7-2 few TGTGCCAGCAGCCAGGGCCTAAGGGAGACCCAGTACTTC CASSQGLRETQYF
12 - TRBJ2-5 TRBV20-1 - TGCAGCCTTGCGGCGGGGAGGGAGACCCAGTACTTC CSLAAGRETQYF
15 - TRBJ2-5 TRBV4-1 - TGCGCCAGCAGCCAACCCCAAGCAAAGCCGGGGGCCCAGTACTTC CASSQPQAKPGAQYF
14 TRBD1 TRBJ2-3 TRBV7-9 few TGTGCCAGCAGCCGACAGGGACACACAGATACGCAGTATTTT CASSRQGHTDTQYF
15 - TRBJ2-3 TRBV24-1 - TGTGCCACCAGTGATTTGAGGCAGGGGCTTCATACGCAGTATTTT CATSDLRQGLHTQYF
13 TRBD1 TRBJ1-1 TRBV7-3 few TGTGCCAGCAGACAGGGGTCCAGCACTGAAGCTTTCTTT CASRQGSSTEAFF
15 - TRBJ2-1 TRBV6-2/TRBV6-3 few TGTGCCAGCAGTTTTTACTCCCCCCGGTGGGATGAGCAGTTCTTC CASSFYSPRWDEQFF
14 - TRBJ2-5 TRBV5-1 - TGCGCCAGCAGCTTGCTTAGCTCCCAAGAGACCCAGTACTTC CASSLLSSQETQYF
15 TRBD2 TRBJ2-7 TRBV9 - TGTGCCAGCAGCGTTACTAGCGGGACCACACAAGAGCAGTACTTC CASSVTSGTTQEQYF